This T cell receptor (beta chain) is drawn from a study of T cell responses to AZD1222 COVID-19 vaccine. Clones were read by immunoSEQ multiplex PCR, and TCRdb kept only the in-frame ones, dropping some. The sample yields 120,000 or so clones, 85% to 90% seen once. The CDR3 runs 16 residues. The germline gives CDR1 SGHDN, CDR2 FVKESK. V lost 1 base, J lost 6 bases, and 5 bases stayed unmatched. The rearrangement links TRBV14 to TRBJ2-1; 11 nucleotides match TRBD2. The input for sequencing was peripheral blood, taken on day 0 of AZD1222 vaccination. This sequence originates from an adult in good health. The CDR3 loop is CASSQVRLAGINEQFF. The CDR3 bases are TGTGCCAGCAGCCAAGTTAGACTAGCGGGGATCAATGAGCAGTTCTTC.